The following is a T cell receptor (beta chain) sequence with its context. Its antigen is currently unknown. These data belong to a study of CXCR3-negative and CXCR3-positive naive CD8 T cells. Findings and limits, study-wide: TRB CDR3s of CXCR3-positive naive cells were more hydrophobic than those of CXCR3-negative naive cells.

Looked up from germline, CDR1 is SQVTM and CDR2 is ANQGSEA. This CDR3 is built from 17 residues. TRB cDNA was prepared as libraries by UMI-labeled 5' RACE. TCRdb re-called the 5' RACE reads; one entry per CDR3 protein, DNA not given. Its table lists nearly 110,000 distinct CDR3 sequences. Among CD8+ T cells, naive ones were CD45RO-CCR7+CD27+CD95-. The J gene is TRBJ1-2, the V gene TRBV29-1; there is no DNA to check the TCRdb D call of TRBD1. The sequencing sample was made of naive CXCR3+ CD8+ T cells from blood. Subset of the sample: CD45RO-CCR7+CD27+CD95- naive CD8+ T cells expressing CXCR3 (TNR3+). This TCR was sampled from a human donor in good health. Some clones in this sample may be carry-over from other donors' samples. Here the CDR3 reads CSVEVAFGRPPDGGYTF. Together with reference TRBV29-1 and TRBJ1-2, the CDR3 gives the full variable domain: SAVISQKPSRDICQRGTSLTIQCQVDSQVTMMFWYRQQPGQSLTLIATANQGSEATYESGFVIDKFPISRPNLTFSTLTVSNMSPEDSSIYLCSVEVAFGRPPDGGYTFGSGTRLTVV.